Described below is a single T cell receptor beta chain sequence and its context. This entry is derived from a study of control samples from healthy donors and cancer patients. Germline V gives CDR1 SNHLY, CDR2 FYNNEI. The CDR3 loop spans 15 amino acids. The V end lost 5 bases, the J end lost 0 bases, and 11 bases lay between the germline ends. Clones were sequenced by immunoSEQ multiplex PCR, and TCRdb holds only the in-frame ones, with some missing. The sample yields approximately 90,000 clones, about 85% seen once. The sample taken for sequencing was blood. The V gene is TRBV2, the J gene TRBJ1-3; D not certain. This receptor was obtained from a man aged 25 to 40 in good health. CDR3 amino acids: CASSTLLSSGNTIYF. DNA for the CDR3: TGTGCCAGCAGTACCCTTCTTAGCTCTGGAAACACCATATATTTT.